Presented here are 19 T cell receptor beta chains from one specimen sequenced in a study of response to subunit inactivated influenza vaccine. TCRdb reprocessed the RT-PCR reads via MiXCR and lists one record per CDR3 protein. Of about 780,000 distinct CDR3 sequences detected, roughly 20% appear once; the ten largest clones hold approximately 10%. This material consisted of PBMCs from blood, taken around 5 days after vaccination. Receptors originate from a man aged 50-60 years who received an inactivated influenza vaccine.

The chain uses TRBV7-2 and TRBJ1-2; D may be TRBD1 (6 bases). The V and J ends lost 9 bases and 0 bases respectively, with 11 bases between them. This CDR3 spans 13 amino acids. The germline V gene has CDR1 SGHTA and CDR2 FQGNSA. In nucleotides, the CDR3 is TGTGCCAGTCAGGGGACCTCTAACTATGGCTACACCTTC. Protein sequence: CASQGTSNYGYTF.

As DNA, the CDR3 is TGCGCCAGCAGCTTGACTGGGAGAACTAATGAAAAACTGTTTTTT. Translating gives CASSLTGRTNEKLFF. The chain carries TRBV5-1 and TRBJ1-4; D is uncertain. V gave up 1 base and J gave up 1 base, with 8 bases separating them. From germline, CDR1 is SGHRS and CDR2 YFSETQ. This CDR3 comprises 15 residues.

The sample holds a few counts of this clonotype. The chain joins TRBV6-1 to TRBJ2-2, with a weak D call TRBD2 (6 bases). Deletions cut 7 bases from V and 0 bases from J, with 9 bases between. The germline V gene has CDR1 MNHNS and CDR2 SASEGT. The CDR3 extends over 14 amino acids. The CDR3 sequence is CASTPGANTGELFF. The CDR3 DNA reads as TGTGCCAGCACTCCGGGGGCGAACACCGGGGAGCTGTTTTTT.

The V gene is TRBV20-1, the J gene TRBJ1-6; no definite D call. CDR3 length equals 15 residues. The V gene lost 5 bases and the J gene lost 6 bases, with 17 bases spanning the gap. CDR1 is DFQATT, CDR2 SNEGSKA, per germline (reference sequence). This chain's CDR3 is CSAGVLAELNSPLHF. For the CDR3, the DNA is TGCAGTGCTGGAGTTCTGGCGGAGCTTAATTCACCCCTCCACTTT.

The chain uses TRBV10-3 and TRBJ2-1; unclear D gene. The germline V gene has CDR1 ENHRY and CDR2 SYGVKD. The CDR3 has 9 amino acids. V was trimmed by 5 bases and J by 7 bases, leaving 0 bases between them. CDR3 in DNA: TGTGCCATCAGTAATGAGCAGTTCTTC. The encoded protein is CAISNEQFF.

This clonotype came up a few times. The chain employs TRBV10-3 and TRBJ2-1, with D possibly matching TRBD2 (6 bases). The CDR3 length is 11 residues. Germline CDR1 reads ENHRY; CDR2 reads SYGVKD. The V gene lost 8 bases and the J gene lost 6 bases, with 8 bases spanning the gap. The CDR3 nucleotides read TGTGCCATCGCTAGCGCCAATGAGCAGTTCTTC. The encoded protein is CAIASANEQFF.

This clonotype was picked up a small number of times. The rearrangement joins TRBV4-3 to TRBJ2-1; 10 bases are a match to TRBD2. The CDR3 is made up of 16 amino acids. V trimming: 2 bases; J trimming: 4 bases; junction bases outside the gene matches: 5. Looked up from germline, CDR1 is LGHNA and CDR2 is YSLEER. CDR3 loop: CASSQSRLAGYNEQFF. The CDR3 nucleotides are TGCGCCAGCAGCCAATCCAGACTAGCGGGTTACAATGAGCAGTTCTTC.

The gene calls are TRBV20-1 and TRBJ2-7; 8 nucleotides match TRBD2. This CDR3 comprises 15 residues. The trim removed 5 bases at V and 2 bases at J, leaving 11 bases unmatched. Germline V gives CDR1 DFQATT, CDR2 SNEGSKA (reference sequence). In DNA, the CDR3 is TGCAGTGCTTCCCCAGCAGCGGGAGCCGCCTACGAGCAGTACTTC. Protein: CSASPAAGAAYEQYF.

This clonotype was counted a few times. The rearrangement uses TRBV3-1 and TRBJ1-5; 9 nucleotides align to TRBD1. The CDR3 is made up of 18 amino acids. The germline CDR1 and CDR2 sequences are LGHDT and YNNKEL (reference sequence). V was pared by 4 bases and J by 1 base, with 11 bases of the junction left unmatched. CDR3 loop: CASSRSPVGTGSNQPQHF. The CDR3 DNA is TGTGCCAGCAGCCGCTCTCCCGTAGGGACAGGGAGCAATCAGCCCCAGCATTTT.

The rearrangement links TRBV6-6 to TRBJ2-2; D unresolved. This CDR3 has 13 amino acids. Germline assignment: CDR1 MNHNY and CDR2 SVGAGI (reference sequence). V was pared by 2 bases and J by 3 bases, with 4 bases between. For the CDR3, the DNA is TGTGCCAGCAGTTACGCTGACACCGGGGAGCTGTTTTTT. It codes for CASSYADTGELFF.

This sequence joins TRBV7-2 and TRBJ2-3, with D unresolved. The germline V gene has CDR1 SGHTA and CDR2 FQGNSA. The germline V and J ends were trimmed by 4 bases and 4 bases, with 9 bases remaining between them. CDR3 length: 13 residues. The CDR3 sequence is CASSSLGPDTQYF. In DNA, the CDR3 is TGTGCCAGCAGCTCCCTGGGCCCAGATACGCAGTATTTT.

The chain joins TRBV29-1 to TRBJ1-1; D is possibly TRBD1 (5 bases). Germline CDR1 reads SQVTM; CDR2 reads ANQGSEA. There are 14 residues in the CDR3. The V end lost 6 bases, the J end lost 6 bases, and 20 bases lay between the germline ends. The CDR3 loop is CSVAPRGSGAEAFF. CDR3 nucleotide sequence: TGCAGCGTGGCCCCCCGGGGGAGTGGTGCTGAAGCTTTCTTT.

This clonotype was found once. V usage is TRBV24-1 and J usage is TRBJ2-5, with D unclear. The CDR3 is 14 amino acids. The V end lost 5 bases, the J end lost 2 bases, and 11 bases lay between the germline ends. Germline CDR1 reads KGHDR; CDR2 reads SFDVKD. The CDR3 protein is CATSGLGSQETQYF. The DNA of the CDR3 is TGTGCCACCAGTGGTCTTGGTTCTCAAGAGACCCAGTACTTC.

The chain recombines TRBV11-3 with TRBJ2-1; 8 positions agree with TRBD1. Germline CDR1 and CDR2: SGHNT and YENEEA. Losses at the gene ends were 4 bases for V and 9 bases for J; bases not matched to a gene: 17. The CDR3 contains 17 residues. DNA of the CDR3: TGTGCCAGCAGCTCCCGGACAGGGAAGGTCCCAACAAGTGAGCAGTTCTTC. This gives the protein CASSSRTGKVPTSEQFF.

The sample holds many counts of this clonotype. The chain uses TRBV12-3 or TRBV12-4 and TRBJ2-3; D possibly matches TRBD1 or TRBD2 (5 bases each). CDR3 length: 14 amino acids. V was pared by 3 bases and J by 1 base, with 8 bases between. The CDR3 reads CASSFSGRTDTQYF. The DNA for the CDR3 is TGTGCCAGCAGTTTTTCGGGGCGCACAGATACGCAGTATTTT.

V gene TRBV28 combines with J gene TRBJ2-1, with 15 bases matching TRBD2. Trimming took 7 bases from V and 10 from J; bases not matched to a gene: 8. Germline lookup yields CDR1 MDHEN and CDR2 SYDVKM. The CDR3 totals 15 residues. The CDR3 bases are TGTGCCAGCACAGGACTAGCGGGAGGGCCAGGGGAGCAGTTCTTC. This sequence encodes CASTGLAGGPGEQFF. Combining the CDR3 with reference TRBV28 and TRBJ2-1 gives the whole variable domain DVKVTQSSRYLVKRTGEKVFLECVQDMDHENMFWYRQDPGLGLRLIYFSYDVKMKEKGDIPEGYSVSREKKERFSLILESASTNQTSMYLCASTGLAGGPGEQFFGPGTRLTVL.

The CDR3 spells CASSLKLAGRETQYF. The CDR3 nucleotides read TGTGCCAGCAGCTTAAAACTAGCGGGACGGGAGACCCAGTACTTC. The chain has TRBV7-8 and TRBJ2-5, with 10 positions matching TRBD2. Germline lookup yields CDR1 SGHVS and CDR2 FQNEAQ. This CDR3 spans 15 amino acids. Losses at the gene ends were 2 bases for V and 5 bases for J; bases not matched to a gene: 5.

This clonotype was seen a single time. V and J are TRBV4-2 and TRBJ2-5; the D call may be TRBD1 or TRBD2 (7 bases each). V gave up 4 bases and J gave up 4 bases, with 19 bases separating them. CDR3 size: 16 residues. The germline CDR1 and CDR2 sequences are LGHNA and YNFKEQ. The CDR3 region has the DNA TGTGCCAGCAGCCCCCTGACAGGGTGGGAGGGAGAGACCCAGTACTTC. Protein: CASSPLTGWEGETQYF.

The chain combines TRBV12-3 or TRBV12-4 with TRBJ2-1; 7 positions match TRBD2. Germline trimming cut 3 bases from V and 8 bases from J; bases unmatched to any gene: 10. The CDR3 runs to 15 residues. CDR3 in amino acids: CASSLGSGFYDEQFF. The CDR3 DNA follows: TGTGCCAGCAGTTTGGGTAGCGGGTTTTACGATGAGCAGTTCTTC.